Listed below are T cell receptor beta chains from one sample, sequenced in a study of blood T cell repertoires in COVID-19. Produced via immunoSEQ multiplex PCR; TCRdb's table is partial and in-frame only. This table has around 200,000 clones, approximately 90% appearing once. The material sequenced was PBMCs or T cells enriched from blood (not recorded which). Every receptor here comes from a man aged 25-40 years who had recovered from COVID-19. CDR3s include the opening cysteine and the closing phenylalanine or tryptophan. Fields, in order: D gene, V gene, clone size, J gene, CDR3 length, CDR3 DNA, CDR3 protein. A D gene is named only where the DNA matches it firmly. Clone size is stated in some rows and not others, as once, few, many or a class when expanded.

d_gene: NA; v_gene: TRBV19; abundance: NA; j_gene: TRBJ2-5; len: 15; CDR3nt: TGTGCCAGTAGTATAGCAGGACAGCGCCAAGAGACCCAGTACTTC; CDR3aa: CASSIAGQRQETQYF
d_gene: NA; v_gene: TRBV7-8; abundance: NA; j_gene: TRBJ2-7; len: 15; CDR3nt: TGTGCCAGCAGTTTTAGGGGCCCTAGCTCCTACGAGCAGTACTTC; CDR3aa: CASSFRGPSSYEQYF
d_gene: NA; v_gene: TRBV6-2/TRBV6-3; abundance: NA; j_gene: TRBJ2-2; len: 14; CDR3nt: TGTGCCAGCAGTATCGGTAGGAACACCGGGGAGCTGTTTTTT; CDR3aa: CASSIGRNTGELFF
d_gene: TRBD1; v_gene: TRBV18; abundance: NA; j_gene: TRBJ1-5; len: 15; CDR3nt: TGTGCCAGCTCGGGGACAGAACCCAGCAATCAGCCCCAGCATTTT; CDR3aa: CASSGTEPSNQPQHF
d_gene: NA; v_gene: TRBV10-1; abundance: NA; j_gene: TRBJ2-2; len: 14; CDR3nt: TGCGCCAGCAAGGAGGGGAAGAACACCGGGGAGCTGTTTTTT; CDR3aa: CASKEGKNTGELFF
d_gene: TRBD2; v_gene: TRBV9; abundance: NA; j_gene: TRBJ2-7; len: 16; CDR3nt: TGTGCCAGCAGCGTAGCTTCACTAGCGGGAGTGTACGAGCAGTACTTC; CDR3aa: CASSVASLAGVYEQYF
d_gene: NA; v_gene: TRBV10-1; abundance: NA; j_gene: TRBJ1-1; len: 14; CDR3nt: TGCGCCAGCAGTGAATCGGAGGGGAACACTGAAGCTTTCTTT; CDR3aa: CASSESEGNTEAFF
d_gene: NA; v_gene: TRBV27; abundance: NA; j_gene: TRBJ2-2; len: 14; CDR3nt: TGTGCCAGCAGTTTTGAGGCGGGGACCGGGGAGCTGTTTTTT; CDR3aa: CASSFEAGTGELFF
d_gene: TRBD2; v_gene: TRBV6-5; abundance: NA; j_gene: TRBJ2-1; len: 15; CDR3nt: TGTGCCAGCAGACTCGGACTAGCGGGACACAATGAGCAGTTCTTC; CDR3aa: CASRLGLAGHNEQFF
d_gene: NA; v_gene: TRBV15; abundance: NA; j_gene: TRBJ2-7; len: 12; CDR3nt: TGTGCCACCAGCAGAGATTACTACGAGCAGTACTTC; CDR3aa: CATSRDYYEQYF
d_gene: TRBD1; v_gene: TRBV5-4; abundance: NA; j_gene: TRBJ2-2; len: 16; CDR3nt: TGTGCCAGCAGCATGACAGGGAGCGCGAACACCGGGGAGCTGTTTTTT; CDR3aa: CASSMTGSANTGELFF
d_gene: TRBD2; v_gene: TRBV11-2; abundance: NA; j_gene: TRBJ2-7; len: 13; CDR3nt: TGTGCCAGCCGGCGGGGGGGCGCCGACGAGCAGTACTTC; CDR3aa: CASRRGGADEQYF
d_gene: TRBD1; v_gene: TRBV19; abundance: NA; j_gene: TRBJ2-7; len: 15; CDR3nt: TGTGCCAGTAGTCCCGGACAGGGCTTCTCCTACGAGCAGTACTTC; CDR3aa: CASSPGQGFSYEQYF
d_gene: NA; v_gene: TRBV27; abundance: once; j_gene: TRBJ2-5; len: 14; CDR3nt: TGTGCCAGGGAATCGCGGGAATCAAAAGAGACCCAGTACTTC; CDR3aa: CARESRESKETQYF
d_gene: NA; v_gene: TRBV3-1/TRBV3-2; abundance: NA; j_gene: TRBJ1-1; len: 15; CDR3nt: TGTGCCAGCAGCCAAAGCCAGACAGGGAACACTGAAGCTTTCTTT; CDR3aa: CASSQSQTGNTEAFF
d_gene: NA; v_gene: TRBV11-2; abundance: NA; j_gene: TRBJ2-3; len: 13; CDR3nt: TGTGCCAGCAGCCCCGACTTCACAGATACGCAGTATTTT; CDR3aa: CASSPDFTDTQYF
d_gene: TRBD1; v_gene: TRBV2; abundance: few; j_gene: TRBJ1-1; len: 15; CDR3nt: TGTGCCAGCAGTGAAGTGGGACAGCCAAGGGCTGAAGCTTTCTTT; CDR3aa: CASSEVGQPRAEAFF
d_gene: TRBD2; v_gene: TRBV5-4; abundance: once; j_gene: TRBJ2-1; len: 15; CDR3nt: TGTGCCAGCAGCTTCCGGGAGGGCAGGTTCAATGAGCAGTTCTTC; CDR3aa: CASSFREGRFNEQFF
d_gene: TRBD1; v_gene: TRBV19; abundance: NA; j_gene: TRBJ1-5; len: 15; CDR3nt: TGTGCCAGTAGTATCAGGACAGGGAGAAATCAGCCCCAGCATTTT; CDR3aa: CASSIRTGRNQPQHF
d_gene: NA; v_gene: TRBV5-1; abundance: NA; j_gene: TRBJ2-1; len: 16; CDR3nt: TGCGCCAGCAGCTTGGGCGGAGCCTCCTCCTACAATGAGCAGTTCTTC; CDR3aa: CASSLGGASSYNEQFF
d_gene: NA; v_gene: TRBV5-6; abundance: few; j_gene: TRBJ2-7; len: 16; CDR3nt: TGTGCCAGCAGCTTGGCCACCCGGACACAGAACTACGAGCAGTACTTC; CDR3aa: CASSLATRTQNYEQYF
d_gene: TRBD2; v_gene: TRBV11-1; abundance: NA; j_gene: TRBJ2-1; len: 13; CDR3nt: TGTGCCAGCAGCCTTGTAGCGGGAGGGGAGCAGTTCTTC; CDR3aa: CASSLVAGGEQFF
d_gene: NA; v_gene: TRBV25-1; abundance: NA; j_gene: TRBJ2-7; len: 14; CDR3nt: TGTGCCAGCAGTGATAGGACAGCACCCTGGGAGCAGTACTTC; CDR3aa: CASSDRTAPWEQYF
d_gene: TRBD1; v_gene: TRBV2; abundance: NA; j_gene: TRBJ1-1; len: 14; CDR3nt: TGTGCCAGCAGTAGAGACAGGGGAGAGTGGGAAGCTTTCTTT; CDR3aa: CASSRDRGEWEAFF
d_gene: TRBD1; v_gene: TRBV15; abundance: NA; j_gene: TRBJ2-3; len: 16; CDR3nt: TGTGCCACCAGCAGAGACCCCAGGGGGAGCACAGATACGCAGTATTTT; CDR3aa: CATSRDPRGSTDTQYF
d_gene: NA; v_gene: TRBV15; abundance: NA; j_gene: TRBJ1-5; len: 15; CDR3nt: TGTGCCACCAGCAGTTTCGATTCAGCGAATCAGCCCCAGCATTTT; CDR3aa: CATSSFDSANQPQHF
d_gene: TRBD1; v_gene: TRBV9; abundance: NA; j_gene: TRBJ2-1; len: 16; CDR3nt: TGTGCCAGCAGCGCCCCCCAGACAGGGGGCTACAATGAGCAGTTCTTC; CDR3aa: CASSAPQTGGYNEQFF